Below, one TCR beta chain is given with its context. Antigen: not known. The conserved final phenylalanine or tryptophan is absent from the CDR3, which likely points to a read error. The limits of the CDR3 on the DNA are not certain, so only TCRdb's listed CDR3 is given. Selection for sequencing was limited to patients who had shown CD8+CD57+ cell expansion by flow cytometry. A severe acquired aplastic anemia diagnosis applied to all patients. The data derive from a study of CD8+CD57+ T cells in acquired aplastic anemia. About the study: Sorted CD4+ plus CD8+ cells gave DNA averaging roughly 3 ug.

The germline V gene has CDR1 SGHAT and CDR2 FQNNGV. Termini included, the CDR3 measures 15 amino acids. The template used for profiling TCR beta VDJ and CDR3 was genomic DNA. TCRdb recomputed calls from the reads with MiXCR, one row per CDR3 protein. The sample includes about 260,000 distinct CDR3 sequences, 82% of them seen just once. Overall study results and limits: The study identified roughly 29 CD8+ CDR3 sequences shared by patients and controls.

This clonotype was obtained from a human donor with aplastic anemia. J is TRBJ1-1 and V is TRBV11-2; no DNA check was done on the table's D call, TRBD1. The material sequenced was sorted CD4+, CD8+, or CD8+CD57+ T cells (not recorded which) from PBMCs. The CDR3 is CASSFTITMSTYAGQ.